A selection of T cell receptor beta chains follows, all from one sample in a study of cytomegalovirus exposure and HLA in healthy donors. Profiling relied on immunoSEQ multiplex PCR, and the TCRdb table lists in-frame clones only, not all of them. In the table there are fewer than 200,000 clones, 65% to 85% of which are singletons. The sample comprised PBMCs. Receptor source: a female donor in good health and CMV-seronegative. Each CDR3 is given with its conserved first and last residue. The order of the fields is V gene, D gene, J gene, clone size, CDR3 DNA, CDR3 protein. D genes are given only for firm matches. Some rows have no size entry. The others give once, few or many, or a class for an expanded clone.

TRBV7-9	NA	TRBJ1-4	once	TGTTCCAGCAGCCCGGGGAACCCAAATGAAAAACTGTTTTTT	CSSSPGNPNEKLFF
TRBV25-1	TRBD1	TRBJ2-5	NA	TGTGCCAGCAGTGGGGCCAGGGGGAAGGAGACCCAGTACTTC	CASSGARGKETQYF
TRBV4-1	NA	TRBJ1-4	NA	TGCGCCAGCAGCCAAGGGCAGTACCTAACTAATGAAAAACTGTTTTTT	CASSQGQYLTNEKLFF
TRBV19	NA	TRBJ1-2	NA	TGTGCCACCCGACAGACCTATGGCTACACCTTC	CATRQTYGYTF
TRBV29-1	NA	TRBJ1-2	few	TGCAGCGTTGAAACAGGGCTTAACCATGGCTACACCTTC	CSVETGLNHGYTF
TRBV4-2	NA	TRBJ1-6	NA	TGTGCCAGCAGCCAAGAACGTGGGGCGAATTCACCCCTCCACTTT	CASSQERGANSPLHF
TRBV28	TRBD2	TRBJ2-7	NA	TGTGCCAGCAGAAAATTAGGACTAGCCTCGTACGAGCAGTACTTC	CASRKLGLASYEQYF
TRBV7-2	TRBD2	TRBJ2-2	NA	TGTGCCAGCAGCTCCCGGGGGAGCGGGAGGGCCGGGGAGCTGTTTTTT	CASSSRGSGRAGELFF
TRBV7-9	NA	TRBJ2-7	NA	TGTTCCAGCAGCTTACCCGGGTCCTACGAGCAGTACTTC	CSSSLPGSYEQYF
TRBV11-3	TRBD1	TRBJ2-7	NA	TGTGCCAGCAGCTTAGCCGTTGGGACAGGGACCGAGCAGTACTTC	CASSLAVGTGTEQYF
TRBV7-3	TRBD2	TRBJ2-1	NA	TGTGCCAGCAGCTTAAGCGGGGGGCTCGCAAATGAGCAGTTCTTC	CASSLSGGLANEQFF
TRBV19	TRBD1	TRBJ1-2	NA	TGTGCCAGTACGGACAGGGGCCATGGCTACACCTTC	CASTDRGHGYTF
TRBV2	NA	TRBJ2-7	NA	TGTGCCAGCAGCTCGGCACAGTTGGACTCCTACGAGCAGTACTTC	CASSSAQLDSYEQYF
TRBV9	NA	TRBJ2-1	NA	TGTGCCAGCAGCGTATCCGGGAGACTGGCGAGCTCCTACAATGAGCAGTTCTTC	CASSVSGRLASSYNEQFF
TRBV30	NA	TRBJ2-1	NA	TGTGCCTGGTCAGGGTACAGTCAACCCGGGTACAATGAGCAGTTCTTC	CAWSGYSQPGYNEQFF
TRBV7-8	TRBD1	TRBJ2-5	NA	TGTGCCAGCAGCTTGGGGACAGGTGTACAAGAGACCCAGTACTTC	CASSLGTGVQETQYF
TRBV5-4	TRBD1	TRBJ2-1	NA	TGTGCCAGCAGCCTACCCGGACAGGGATGGAATGAGCAGTTCTTC	CASSLPGQGWNEQFF
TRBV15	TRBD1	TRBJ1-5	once	TGTGCCACCAGCAGGACAGGGAAACAGCCCCAGCATTTT	CATSRTGKQPQHF
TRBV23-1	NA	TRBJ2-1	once	TGCGCCAGCAGTCCGGTCGATGAGCAGTTCTTC	CASSPVDEQFF
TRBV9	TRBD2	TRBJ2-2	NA	TGTGCCAGCAGCCCTAGCGGGGCGGTCACCGGGGAGCTGTTTTTT	CASSPSGAVTGELFF
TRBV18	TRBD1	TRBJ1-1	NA	TGTGCCAGCTCACCAGCGCCAGGGGGTGAAGCTTTCTTT	CASSPAPGGEAFF
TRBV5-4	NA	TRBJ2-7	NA	TGTGCCAGCAGCTTGGGCAGGGGCCCCTACGAGCAGTACTTC	CASSLGRGPYEQYF
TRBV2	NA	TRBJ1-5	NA	TGTGCCAGCAGTGGTACAGGGCAGAATCAGCCCCAGCATTTT	CASSGTGQNQPQHF
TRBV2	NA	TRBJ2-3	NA	TGTGCCAGCGGAGGGGTTTCCAGCACAGATACGCAGTATTTT	CASGGVSSTDTQYF
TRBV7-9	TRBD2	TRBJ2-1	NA	TGTGCCAGCAGCCCTTGGACTAGCGGGAGGGCCTACAATGAGCAGTTCTTC	CASSPWTSGRAYNEQFF
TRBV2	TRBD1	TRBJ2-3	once	TGTGCCAGCATATCCGGGACAGGGGGCGGCACAGATACGCAGTATTTT	CASISGTGGGTDTQYF
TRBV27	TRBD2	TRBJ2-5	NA	TGTGCCAGCAGTTCACAGGGACTAGCGGGAGAGACCCAGTACTTC	CASSSQGLAGETQYF
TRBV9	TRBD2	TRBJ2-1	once	TGTGCCAGCAGCTCCCCTCTAGTCGCGGGGGGGCCCGGCAATGAGCAGTTCTTC	CASSSPLVAGGPGNEQFF
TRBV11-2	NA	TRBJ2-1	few	TGTGCCAGCCGCCTCAGGGTTGGTGAGCAGTTCTTC	CASRLRVGEQFF
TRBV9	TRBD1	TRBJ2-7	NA	TGTGCCAGCAGCGAGGGACAGGGGGACTCCTCCTACGAGCAGTACTTC	CASSEGQGDSSYEQYF
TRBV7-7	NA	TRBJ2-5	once	TGTGCTAGCAGCACTACGAGGGAAGAGACCCAGTACTTC	CASSTTREETQYF
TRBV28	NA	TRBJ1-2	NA	TGTGCCAGCAGTTTTGTGAGGGGACAAGGCTACACCTTC	CASSFVRGQGYTF
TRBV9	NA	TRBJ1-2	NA	TGTGCCAGCAGCGTAGAGTGGCAACTCGGGGGCTACACCTTC	CASSVEWQLGGYTF
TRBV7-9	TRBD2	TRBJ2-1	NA	TGTTCCAGCAGCCCTCTAGCGGGAGGGCCGGATGAGCAGTTCTTC	CSSSPLAGGPDEQFF
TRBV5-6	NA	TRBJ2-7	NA	TGTGCCAGCAGCTTGGACAGGGTTCTCTCCGAGCAGTACTTC	CASSLDRVLSEQYF
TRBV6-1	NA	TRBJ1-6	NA	TGTGCCAGCAGTGACTTTACAGGGAGCTCCTATAATTCACCCCTCCACTTT	CASSDFTGSSYNSPLHF
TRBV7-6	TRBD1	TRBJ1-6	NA	TGTGCCAGCAGCTTAGACAGGGGTAATTCACCCCTCCACTTT	CASSLDRGNSPLHF
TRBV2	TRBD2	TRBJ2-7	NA	TGTGCCAGCACCTCGGGGGGGGCCTGGACTAGCGGGAACCACGAGCAGTACTTC	CASTSGGAWTSGNHEQYF
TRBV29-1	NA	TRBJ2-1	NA	TGCAGCGTTGAACGGGGGTACCTCGGGCAGTTCTTC	CSVERGYLGQFF
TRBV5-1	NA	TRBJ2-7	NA	TGCGCCAGCAGCTTGGGTTTAGGGGGGGTGAATTACTACGAGCAGTACTTC	CASSLGLGGVNYYEQYF
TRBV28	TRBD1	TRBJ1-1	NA	TGTGCCAGCAGTTTATTATCAGGGGGAACTGAAGCTTTCTTT	CASSLLSGGTEAFF
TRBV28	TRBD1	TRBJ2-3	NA	TGTGCCACCACCGGGAGTGACAGGGGTATAGATACGCAGTATTTT	CATTGSDRGIDTQYF
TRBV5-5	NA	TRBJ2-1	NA	TGTGCCAGCAGCTCTCCCCCCTATTACAATGAGCAGTTCTTC	CASSSPPYYNEQFF
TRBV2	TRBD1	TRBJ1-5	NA	TGTGCCAGCAGTGCTATGGGACAGAATCAGCCCCAGCATTTT	CASSAMGQNQPQHF
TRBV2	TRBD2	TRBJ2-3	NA	TGTGCCAGCACGGGAGGGGCCGGGTTAGATACGCAGTATTTT	CASTGGAGLDTQYF
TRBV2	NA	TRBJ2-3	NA	TGTGCCAGCAGTGAGGTTAGCGCCGATACGCAGTATTTT	CASSEVSADTQYF
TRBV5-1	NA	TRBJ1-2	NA	TGCGCCAGCAGCTCCAGTACTATGAAACCGGGGGCTAACTATGGCTACACCTTC	CASSSSTMKPGANYGYTF
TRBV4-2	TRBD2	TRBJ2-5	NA	TGTGCCAGCAGCCAAGCCGGGAACGGCGGGAGTTTGTGGGAGACCCAGTACTTC	CASSQAGNGGSLWETQYF
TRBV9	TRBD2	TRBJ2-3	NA	TGTGCCAGCAGCGCTAGGGGGGTCGTTTTCGCGGGAGGGAATGGAGATACGCAGTATTTT	CASSARGVVFAGGNGDTQYF
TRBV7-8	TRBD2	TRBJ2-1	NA	TGTGCCAGCAGCCCCCATCCGGGAACTAGCGGGGGGGGGCATGAGCAGTTCTTC	CASSPHPGTSGGGHEQFF
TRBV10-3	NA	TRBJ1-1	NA	TGTGCCATCAGTGAGCCCTCTTCCTTGAACACTGAAGCTTTCTTT	CAISEPSSLNTEAFF
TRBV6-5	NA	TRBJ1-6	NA	TGTGCCAGCAGGCCCTCGAGCTCCTATAATTCACCCCTCCACTTT	CASRPSSSYNSPLHF
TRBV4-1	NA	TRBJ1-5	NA	TGCGCCAGCAGCCCCTACAGCCATAGCAATCAGCCCCAGCATTTT	CASSPYSHSNQPQHF